These 26 T cell receptor beta chains were all obtained from the same sample, sequenced in a study of Ad26.COV2.S vaccination and SARS-CoV-2 variants. Sample treatment: about 20 received Ad26.COV2.S at low or high dose, single or two shots; roughly 5 received placebo; per-sample allocation not given. Vaccine and placebo recipients were sampled on day 63 after the first injection. Sequencing was performed with immunoSEQ multiplex PCR; in TCRdb, only in-frame clones are kept and a portion is missing. The sample records about 440,000 clones, less than 95% being singletons. Sequences were derived from peripheral blood, sampled in a trial of Ad26.COV2.S vaccine versus placebo. These receptors originate from a person between 18 and 60 years old who received the Ad26.COV2.S COVID-19 vaccine or a placebo.

The chain employs TRBV27 and TRBJ2-4; D is perhaps TRBD2 (5 bases). The CDR3 consists of 16 residues. Looked up from germline, CDR1 is MNHEY and CDR2 is SMNVEV (reference sequence). V was clipped by 3 bases and J by 0 bases, with 12 bases between them. The CDR3 reads CASSFTAEGAKNIQYF. In nucleotides, the CDR3 is TGTGCCAGCAGTTTCACAGCGGAAGGAGCCAAAAACATTCAGTACTTC.

V and J are TRBV28 and TRBJ1-6; the D is unclear. Germline values: CDR1 MDHEN, CDR2 SYDVKM. This CDR3 spans 17 amino acids. Trimming cost V 3 bases and J 4 bases, with 16 bases left between them. The CDR3 DNA sequence: TGTGCCAGCAGTTTTTGGAGGGCTCGCCAGTATAATTCACCCCTCCACTTT. Protein: CASSFWRARQYNSPLHF.

This rearrangement joins TRBV29-1 to TRBJ1-2; D gene uncertain. Germline CDR1 is SQVTM and CDR2 is ANQGSEA. V lost 3 bases and J 8 bases, leaving 4 bases between the germline ends. The CDR3 contains 9 residues. The CDR3 region has the DNA TGCAGCGTTGACTCGGGCTACACCTTC. Translation gives CSVDSGYTF. Drawing the rest from reference TRBV29-1 and TRBJ1-2, the complete variable domain is SAVISQKPSRDICQRGTSLTIQCQVDSQVTMMFWYRQQPGQSLTLIATANQGSEATYESGFVIDKFPISRPNLTFSTLTVSNMSPEDSSIYLCSVDSGYTFGSGTRLTVV.

The gene calls are TRBV28 and TRBJ1-2; D is uncertain. CDR1 and CDR2 (germline): MDHEN, SYDVKM. V lost 7 bases to trimming and J lost 3 bases, with 15 bases between them. This CDR3 is 14 amino acids long. The CDR3 spells CASTINPAHYGYTF. The CDR3 DNA sequence: TGTGCCAGCACCATAAATCCAGCCCACTATGGCTACACCTTC.

This clone has a single count. This sequence joins TRBV28 and TRBJ1-2; no clear D gene. V lost 3 bases to trimming and J lost 4 bases, with 12 bases between them. There are 14 residues in the CDR3. CDR1 is MDHEN, CDR2 SYDVKM, per germline. The CDR3 DNA is TGTGCCAGCAGTTTCTCCGGGTCTGGCTATGGCTACACCTTC. Amino acids: CASSFSGSGYGYTF.

This rearrangement joins TRBV14 to TRBJ1-5; maybe TRBD1 (5 bases). V gave up 0 bases and J gave up 2 bases, with 14 bases separating them. Germline CDR1 is SGHDN and CDR2 is FVKESK. The CDR3 length is 17 residues. CDR3 sequence reads: CASSQEGGGTGNQPQHF. CDR3 DNA sequence: TGTGCCAGCAGCCAAGAGGGGGGTGGGACGGGCAATCAGCCCCAGCATTTT.

The V call is TRBV18, the J call TRBJ1-6; D remains unclear. The germline CDR1 and CDR2 sequences are KGHSH and LQKENI. The CDR3 covers 15 residues. Deletions cut 3 bases from V and 5 bases from J, with 11 bases between. CDR3 amino acids: CASSPPTINNSPLHF. The CDR3, as DNA: TGTGCCAGCTCACCTCCGACAATAAATAATTCACCCCTCCACTTT.

This sequence joins TRBV7-9 and TRBJ2-3, with 8 bases lining up with TRBD2. The germline V gene encodes CDR1 SEHNR and CDR2 FQNEAQ (reference sequence). This CDR3 is 17 amino acids long. V gave up 3 bases and J gave up 0 bases; unmatched junction bases: 8. The CDR3 sequence is CASSFPLTSVSTDTQYF. The CDR3 DNA is TGTGCCAGCAGCTTTCCCCTGACTAGCGTCAGCACAGATACGCAGTATTTT.

The sample holds a few counts of this clone. This chain's CDR3 is CASSDGGEVNEQFF. The CDR3 nucleotides read TGTGCCAGCAGTGACGGGGGGGAAGTAAATGAGCAGTTCTTC. The rearrangement uses TRBV6-4 and TRBJ2-1; 7 bases fit TRBD2. V shed 2 bases and J 7 bases; nucleotides not matched to a gene: 5. Germline lookup yields CDR1 MRHNA and CDR2 SNTAGT. The CDR3 runs to 14 residues.

The chain is built from TRBV3-1 (or the pseudogene TRBV3-2) and TRBJ1-1, with a tentative D call TRBD1 (6 bases). The CDR3 totals 14 residues. Germline V CDR1 and CDR2: LGHDT, YNNKEL (reference sequence). Trimming left V 4 bases short and J 4 bases short, with 13 bases between. In DNA, the CDR3 is TGTGCCAGCAGCCGAGGGGGGCCGGGCACTGAAGCTTTCTTT. This codes for CASSRGGPGTEAFF.

The chain employs TRBV9 and TRBJ1-5, with D tentatively TRBD1 (6 bases). The V end was cut by 0 bases, the J end by 9 bases, with 16 bases between. There are 15 residues in the CDR3. CDR1 is SGDLS and CDR2 is YYNGEE in the germline V gene. CDR3 nucleotides: TGTGCCAGCAGCGTAGTTATGGGGGCCGGGGGGCCCCAGCATTTT. Translated: CASSVVMGAGGPQHF.

The chain is built from TRBV28 and TRBJ2-1; D perhaps matches TRBD2 (6 bases). Germline-derived CDR1 and CDR2 are MDHEN and SYDVKM. The CDR3 loop spans 15 amino acids. Deletions cut 7 bases from V and 6 bases from J, with 19 bases between. CDR3 region: CASTSGRLIVNEQFF. The CDR3 region has the DNA TGTGCCAGCACGAGCGGGCGATTGATAGTCAATGAGCAGTTCTTC.

The gene calls are TRBV5-4 and TRBJ2-1; TRBD2 matches at 11 bases. Trimming took 1 base from V and 4 from J; bases not matched to a gene: 4. This CDR3 region has 16 residues. Germline lookup yields CDR1 SGHNT and CDR2 YYREEE (reference sequence). The CDR3 DNA reads TGTGCCAGCAGCTTGACTAGCGGGAGAGGTTACAATGAGCAGTTCTTC. Residues: CASSLTSGRGYNEQFF.

The V and J genes are TRBV29-1 and TRBJ2-1; 10 bases agree with TRBD2. This CDR3 spans 16 amino acids. Trimming at V came to 3 bases and at J to 4 bases, leaving 9 bases not matched to a gene. CDR1 and CDR2 (germline): SQVTM, ANQGSEA. DNA of the CDR3: TGCAGCGTTGAGGTTCCTAGCGGGAGAACTTACAATGAGCAGTTCTTC. It yields the protein CSVEVPSGRTYNEQFF.

V and J are TRBV6-2 or TRBV6-3 and TRBJ2-1; TRBD2 aligns across 16 bases. V lost 3 bases, J lost 4 bases, and 3 bases stayed unmatched. This CDR3 has 17 amino acids. Per the germline V gene, CDR1 is MNHEY and CDR2 is SVGEGT. Here the CDR3 reads CASSYLGLAGGYNEQFF. The CDR3 DNA reads as TGTGCCAGCAGTTATTTGGGACTAGCGGGAGGGTACAATGAGCAGTTCTTC.

The chain carries TRBV3-1 (or the pseudogene TRBV3-2) and TRBJ1-4; D is possibly TRBD1 (6 bases). CDR3 length: 16 residues. Trimming pared 2 bases from V and 3 bases from J, leaving 13 bases between. CDR1 and CDR2 (germline): LGHDT, YNNKEL (reference sequence). The CDR3 spells CASSQLRGGANEKLFF. The CDR3 bases are TGTGCCAGCAGCCAACTGAGGGGGGGAGCTAATGAAAAACTGTTTTTT.

This chain uses TRBV12-3 or TRBV12-4 with TRBJ2-2; possible D gene TRBD2, 5 bases. V was trimmed by 4 bases and J by 9 bases, leaving 12 bases between them. This CDR3 is 13 amino acids long. CDR3 amino acids: CASSWTSGRELFF. The CDR3 nucleotides read TGTGCCAGCAGTTGGACGAGCGGTAGGGAGCTGTTTTTT.

This clone was counted between two and nine times. This chain links TRBV3-1 (or the pseudogene TRBV3-2) with TRBJ1-1; D gene uncertain. Germline V lookup: CDR1 LGHDT, CDR2 YNNKEL (reference sequence). V lost 5 bases, J lost 4 bases, and 5 bases lay in between. The CDR3 covers 11 residues. The CDR3 nucleotides are TGTGCCAGCAGCGGGGTCACTGAAGCTTTCTTT. Its protein is CASSGVTEAFF.

The rearrangement uses TRBV28 and TRBJ1-6, with 10 bases lining up with TRBD1. The CDR3 extends over 16 amino acids. V lost 5 bases, J lost 6 bases, and 7 bases stayed unmatched. Per germline, CDR1 MDHEN and CDR2 SYDVKM. CDR3 coding DNA: TGTGCCAGCAGTCCGGACAGGGGGACCATTAATTCACCCCTCCACTTT. Translation: CASSPDRGTINSPLHF.

J is TRBJ2-7 and V is TRBV28; D gene unclear. The CDR3 loop spans 13 amino acids. V lost 3 bases, J lost 4 bases, and 10 bases lay in between. Germline V gives CDR1 MDHEN, CDR2 SYDVKM. CDR3 protein: CASSFILPYEQYF. In DNA form, the CDR3 reads TGTGCCAGCAGTTTCATTCTCCCTTACGAGCAGTACTTC.

The chain uses TRBV11-2 and TRBJ2-3, with D maybe TRBD2 (6 bases). The CDR3 runs 17 residues. CDR1 and CDR2 from the germline V gene are SGHAT and FQNNGV. The germline V and J ends were trimmed by 2 bases and 2 bases, with 17 bases remaining between them. The DNA for the CDR3 is TGTGCCAGCAGCTTAAACCTTTTAGCGGAAGACACAGATACGCAGTATTTT. Translated, it gives CASSLNLLAEDTDTQYF.

The rearrangement links TRBV10-3 to TRBJ2-5; D is perhaps TRBD2 (6 bases). The CDR3 covers 13 residues. V was pared by 3 bases and J by 4 bases, with 9 bases between. From germline, CDR1 is ENHRY and CDR2 SYGVKD. The CDR3 DNA follows: TGTGCCATCAGTGAATGGAGGGGAGAGACCCAGTACTTC. It codes for CAISEWRGETQYF.

The genes are TRBV5-5 and TRBJ1-5; D is uncertain. The CDR3 length is 14 residues. V shed 0 bases and J shed 2 bases, with 6 bases lying between them. Germline loops: CDR1 SGHKS, CDR2 YYEKEE (reference sequence). CDR3 region: CASSLGRGNQPQHF. The CDR3 nucleotides are TGTGCCAGCAGCTTGGGTCGGGGCAATCAGCCCCAGCATTTT. Using reference TRBV5-5 and TRBJ1-5 for the parts outside the CDR3, the full variable domain is DAGVTQSPTHLIKTRGQQVTLRCSPISGHKSVSWYQQVLGQGPQFIFQYYEKEERGRGNFPDRFSARQFPNYSSELNVNALLLGDSALYLCASSLGRGNQPQHFGDGTRLSIL.

The chain carries TRBV28 and TRBJ2-1; TRBD1 aligns across 7 bases. Trimming cost V 6 bases and J 0 bases; bases outside gene matches: 5. Germline V gives CDR1 MDHEN, CDR2 SYDVKM. CDR3 size: 15 residues. DNA for the CDR3: TGTGCCAGCAGACCCAGGGGGAGCTCCTACAATGAGCAGTTCTTC. It is translated as CASRPRGSSYNEQFF.

The rearrangement joins TRBV12-3 or TRBV12-4 to TRBJ1-6, with unresolved D. V lost 4 bases, J lost 14 bases, and 12 bases lay in between. CDR3 size: 12 residues. CDR3 nucleotide sequence: TGTGCCAGCAGTTCTGGCGGTAGGACCCTCCACTTT. Translating it yields CASSSGGRTLHF.

The V call is TRBV2, the J call TRBJ2-1; 8 bases match TRBD2. This CDR3 has 15 amino acids. The J segment lost 5 bases and the V segment lost 5 bases, leaving 8 bases of the junction unmatched. CDR1 SNHLY and CDR2 FYNNEI come from the germline V gene. The CDR3 protein is CASSLRGGGNNEQFF. DNA for the CDR3: TGTGCCAGCAGTCTCCGGGGGGGAGGTAACAATGAGCAGTTCTTC.